This is a list of T cell receptor beta chains from one sample in a study of memory CD4+ T cells and cytomegalovirus serostatus. Some clones are missing from TCRdb's copy, which holds only in-frame ones; the method was immunoSEQ multiplex PCR. The top ten hold 3.6% of the sample, which has approximately 92,000 clones, 75% to 85% seen once. Sequencing was performed on memory CD4+ T cells from blood. The receptors here all came from an adult in good health and CMV-seropositive. Each CDR3 is given with its conserved first and last residue. The D gene is left open where the match is weak. The listing skips clone size in some rows; elsewhere it reads once, few, many or a size class.

length,V,J,D,size,DNA,CDR3
15,TRBV5-5,TRBJ2-1,TRBD2,once,TGTGCCAGCAGGCGGGGGGGCGGGTCTGGGAATGAGCAGTTCTTC,CASRRGGGSGNEQFF
16,TRBV5-1,TRBJ2-5,NA,NA,TGCGCCAGCAGCTTGGCCTGGAAGGGAATCCCAGAGACCCAGTACTTC,CASSLAWKGIPETQYF
14,TRBV7-2,TRBJ2-7,NA,NA,TGTGCCAGCAGCTTAGCGCTAATGGGAAACGAGCAGTACTTC,CASSLALMGNEQYF
16,TRBV4-1,TRBJ2-5,NA,NA,TGCGCCAGCAGCGGGCACGTAGGGGGAGGCTTGGAGACCCAGTACTTC,CASSGHVGGGLETQYF
16,TRBV4-1,TRBJ1-2,TRBD1,NA,TGCGCCAGCAGCCAAGAGAGGACAGGGTCTAACTATGGCTACACCTTC,CASSQERTGSNYGYTF
13,TRBV27,TRBJ1-4,NA,once,TGTGCCAGCGGCCGGGGGTGGAAGGAAAAACTGTTTTTT,CASGRGWKEKLFF
13,TRBV6-5,TRBJ1-2,NA,many,TGTGCCAGCAGTTACTTGGCGGCTCGTGGCTACACCTTC,CASSYLAARGYTF
17,TRBV5-1,TRBJ1-4,NA,NA,TGCGCCAGCAGCTTCACGGTCGTCCACACAACTAATGAAAAGCTGTTTTTT,CASSFTVVHTTNEKLFF
13,TRBV5-1,TRBJ1-4,NA,NA,TGCGCCAGCAGCTCACAGCTTAATGAAAAACTGTTTTTT,CASSSQLNEKLFF
11,TRBV7-2,TRBJ2-5,NA,NA,TGTGCCAGCAGCCCGCGGGAGACCCAGTACTTC,CASSPRETQYF
15,TRBV5-1,TRBJ1-1,NA,NA,TGCGCCAGCAGCGCCGGCGGGTTCCAGAACACTGAAGCTTTCTTT,CASSAGGFQNTEAFF
14,TRBV10-3,TRBJ1-6,NA,NA,TGTGCCATCAGTGAAGGCGGCTTGGGATCACCCCTCCACTTT,CAISEGGLGSPLHF
14,TRBV28,TRBJ2-7,TRBD1,NA,TGTGCCAGCAGACCCACAGGGGGCTGGTACGAGCAGTACTTC,CASRPTGGWYEQYF
14,TRBV27,TRBJ2-1,NA,NA,TGTGCCACCACAACTTGGACCGAACCTCGTGAGCAGTTCTTC,CATTTWTEPREQFF
16,TRBV28,TRBJ2-7,TRBD2,NA,TGTGCCAGCAGCCCTCCGGGGGGAGTTAGCTCCTACGAGCAGTACTTC,CASSPPGGVSSYEQYF
15,TRBV19,TRBJ1-3,TRBD1,NA,TGTGCCAGTAGTATCGGACAGGACACTGGAAACACCATATATTTT,CASSIGQDTGNTIYF
13,TRBV14,TRBJ2-1,TRBD2,few,TGTGCCAGCAGCAGCGGGAACTACAATGAGCAGTTCTTC,CASSSGNYNEQFF
15,TRBV6-5,TRBJ1-1,NA,NA,TGTGCCAGCAGCCCTAATAACAGGGATTACACTGAAGCTTTCTTT,CASSPNNRDYTEAFF
15,TRBV5-1,TRBJ2-1,TRBD2,NA,TGCGCCAGCAGCTTGCTACTAGCGGGTCCTAATGAGCAGTTCTTC,CASSLLLAGPNEQFF
12,TRBV2,TRBJ2-7,NA,NA,TGTGCCAGCAGTGGTAACATAGACGAGCAGTACTTC,CASSGNIDEQYF
14,TRBV2,TRBJ2-2,NA,NA,TGTGCCAGCAGCGCATACGGGGGAACCGGGGAGCTGTTTTTT,CASSAYGGTGELFF
24,TRBV19,TRBJ2-1,TRBD2,NA,TGTGCCAGTAGTATAGCTCGCTACGAATGGACTAGCGGGAGGGCCAAGGTTTCCTACAATGAGCAGTTCTTC,CASSIARYEWTSGRAKVSYNEQFF
16,TRBV18,TRBJ2-1,NA,NA,TGTGCCAGCTCACCACTTGCCGGGTCGGGGGTCAATGAGCAGTTCTTC,CASSPLAGSGVNEQFF
16,TRBV7-2,TRBJ2-7,NA,few,TGTGCCAGCAGCTTAGGAGTAGGGTACCCACCGCGAGAGCAGTACTTC,CASSLGVGYPPREQYF
15,TRBV30,TRBJ1-3,NA,few,TGTGCCTGGACACTCTTAGGGGCGGCGGGAAACACCATATATTTT,CAWTLLGAAGNTIYF
13,TRBV9,TRBJ2-2,NA,NA,TGTGCCAGCAGCGCAGCGAACACCGGGGAGCTGTTTTTT,CASSAANTGELFF
13,TRBV19,TRBJ1-5,NA,NA,TGTGCCAGTACCCCGGGGAGAAATCAGCCCCAGCATTTT,CASTPGRNQPQHF
16,TRBV29-1,TRBJ1-3,TRBD1,NA,TGCAGCGTTCCGGGACAGGCATCACCCTCTGGAAACACCATATATTTT,CSVPGQASPSGNTIYF
13,TRBV5-1,TRBJ2-1,NA,NA,TGCGCCAGCAGCTTGTTCGGTGAGGGTGAGCAGTTCTTC,CASSLFGEGEQFF
14,TRBV6-6,TRBJ1-3,NA,NA,TGTGCCAGCAGCCAGGCAGGGGTAGGAAACACCATATATTTT,CASSQAGVGNTIYF
12,TRBV28,TRBJ1-5,NA,NA,TGTGCCAGCAGTTCCCAGGGTCAGCCCCAGCATTTT,CASSSQGQPQHF
14,TRBV18,TRBJ1-1,TRBD1,NA,TGTGCCAGCTCCTCTACAGGGGGAAGCACTGAAGCTTTCTTT,CASSSTGGSTEAFF